Listed here are 10 T cell receptor beta chains from one sample, sequenced in a study of T-cell reconstitution after alpha-beta-depleted transplantation in children. The library targeted TCRbeta and was prepared with unique molecular identifiers. Via MiXCR, TCRdb re-called the PCR reads, giving one row per CDR3 protein. The profile shows over 200,000 distinct CDR3 sequences, approximately 19% of them singletons. The material sequenced was PBMCs, mostly from graft donor cells, taken 360 days after TCRalphabeta/CD19-depleted stem cell transplant. Every receptor here comes from a male patient between 2 and 15 years old who had a stem cell transplant for acute lymphoblastic leukemia, so the T cells may come from the graft donor.

The V call is TRBV7-9, the J call TRBJ2-3; 9 positions agree with TRBD1. The germline gives CDR1 SEHNR, CDR2 FQNEAQ (reference sequence). CDR3 length: 16 residues. V was clipped by 5 bases and J by 3 bases; unmatched bases: 9. DNA for the CDR3: TGTGCCAGCAGCCACCCCACAGGGGGCCAGACAGATACGCAGTATTTT. Translating it yields CASSHPTGGQTDTQYF.

This clonotype has more than one count but fewer than ten. J is TRBJ2-7 and V is TRBV27; the D gene is possibly TRBD2 (5 bases). Trimming removed 3 bases at V and 6 bases at J, with 12 bases between. Germline-derived CDR1 and CDR2 are MNHEY and SMNVEV (reference sequence). The CDR3 contains 13 residues. The CDR3 loop reads CASSFWEGSEQYF. The CDR3, as DNA: TGTGCCAGCAGTTTTTGGGAAGGGAGCGAGCAGTACTTC.

The chain links TRBV7-2 to TRBJ1-1; no clear D. V lost 1 base to trimming and J lost 2 bases, with 11 bases between them. In germline, CDR1 is SGHTA, CDR2 FQGNSA. The CDR3 consists of 15 residues. The CDR3 loop is CASSLVEGANTEAFF. The CDR3, as DNA: TGTGCCAGCAGCTTAGTGGAAGGAGCTAACACTGAAGCTTTCTTT.

The rearrangement joins TRBV5-1 to TRBJ2-7, with TRBD1 identical over 10 bases. This CDR3 contains 15 residues. V gave up 1 base and J gave up 3 bases; unmatched junction bases: 4. From germline, CDR1 is SGHRS and CDR2 YFSETQ. The CDR3 DNA is TGCGCCAGCAGCTTGAGGGGACAGGGGAACTACGAGCAGTACTTC. Translating it yields CASSLRGQGNYEQYF.

This clonotype was observed many times. The V call is TRBV15, the J call TRBJ2-5; TRBD2 matches 11 bases. This CDR3 has 15 amino acids. V dropped 0 bases and J dropped 4; count of bases not matched to a gene: 1. Per the germline V gene, CDR1 is LNHNV and CDR2 is YYDKDF (reference sequence). Written as DNA, the CDR3 is TGTGCCACCAGCAGAGAAACTAGCGGGAGAGAGACCCAGTACTTC. This gives the protein CATSRETSGRETQYF.

The rearrangement joins TRBV4-3 to TRBJ1-2, with TRBD1 identical over 7 bases. Per the germline V gene, CDR1 is LGHNA and CDR2 is YSLEER. The CDR3 totals 15 residues. The V segment lost 1 base and the J segment 3 bases; nucleotides outside the gene matches: 5. In DNA, the CDR3 is TGCGCCAGCAGCCAAGGTCGTGACAGGGACTATGGCTACACCTTC. Translation: CASSQGRDRDYGYTF.

This clonotype occurred a few times. DNA of the CDR3: TGCAGCGTCCAAGACAGGGTGAACACTGAAGCTTTCTTT. Its translation: CSVQDRVNTEAFF. V is TRBV29-1 and J is TRBJ1-1; 7 bases are a match to TRBD1. This CDR3 has 13 amino acids. The germline gives CDR1 SQVTM, CDR2 ANQGSEA. V dropped 6 bases and J dropped 0; count of bases not matched to a gene: 4.

This clonotype was counted between two and nine times. CDR3 sequence (DNA): TGTGCCAGCAGCTTGAGAGCGGGAGCGGCGGACATTCAGTACTTC. It is translated as CASSLRAGAADIQYF. The V call is TRBV7-9, the J call TRBJ2-4; 8 bases match TRBD2. With 3 bases clipped from V and 8 bases from J, the junction kept 9 bases outside the gene matches. The CDR3 extends over 15 amino acids. Germline V CDR1 and CDR2: SEHNR, FQNEAQ (reference sequence).

This clonotype occurred a few times. The chain combines TRBV12-3 or TRBV12-4 with TRBJ1-1, with 10 bases aligning to TRBD1. This CDR3 spans 15 amino acids. V was pared by 0 bases and J by 4 bases, with 2 bases of the junction left unmatched. CDR3 sequence: CASSLAWTGGTEAFF. CDR3 DNA sequence: TGTGCCAGCAGTTTAGCGTGGACAGGGGGCACTGAAGCTTTCTTT.

This chain joins TRBV12-3 or TRBV12-4 and TRBJ1-1, with a weak D call TRBD1 (6 bases). Trimming cost V 3 bases and J 6 bases, with 14 bases left between them. This CDR3 has 14 residues. This CDR3 is CASSFSGVAAEAFF. CDR3 nucleotides: TGTGCCAGCAGTTTTTCAGGGGTTGCGGCTGAAGCTTTCTTT.